This entry lists 31 T cell receptor beta chains sequenced from one sample in a study of blood T cell repertoires in COVID-19. Clones were read by immunoSEQ multiplex PCR, and TCRdb kept only the in-frame ones, dropping some. The table lists approximately 150,000 clones, 80% to 90% of them singletons. The specimen sequenced was PBMCs or T cells enriched from blood (not recorded which). The receptor source for this set is a man in his forties or fifties who had recovered from COVID-19.

The sample holds a few counts of this clone. The gene calls are TRBV2 and TRBJ1-2, with TRBD1 matching over 7 bases. The CDR3 is made up of 13 amino acids. With 5 bases clipped from V and 6 bases from J, the junction kept 6 bases outside the gene matches. CDR1 SNHLY and CDR2 FYNNEI come from the germline V gene. This chain's CDR3 is CASSFTDRDGYTF. The CDR3 DNA is TGTGCCAGCAGTTTCACTGACAGGGATGGCTACACCTTC. Variable domain in full (rest from reference TRBV2 and TRBJ1-2): EPEVTQTPSHQVTQMGQEVILRCVPISNHLYFYWYRQILGQKVEFLVSFYNNEISEKSEIFDDQFSVERPDGSNFTLKIRSTKLEDSAMYFCASSFTDRDGYTFGSGTRLTVV.

In regard to this clone: Other DNA sequences in this specimen translate into the identical CDR3. J is TRBJ2-1 and V is TRBV7-2; D is perhaps TRBD1 (6 bases). V lost 1 base and J 1 base, leaving 8 bases between the germline ends. From germline, CDR1 is SGHTA and CDR2 FQGNSA. CDR3 length equals 15 residues. CDR3 sequence reads: CASSLGRGSYNEQFF. In nucleotides, the CDR3 is TGTGCCAGCAGCTTAGGCAGGGGTTCCTACAATGAGCAGTTCTTC.

This sequence joins TRBV6-1 and TRBJ1-6; unclear D gene. V dropped 2 bases and J dropped 0 bases, with 8 bases sitting between them. CDR3 length equals 16 residues. The germline CDR1 and CDR2 sequences are MNHNS and SASEGT. The CDR3 DNA reads as TGTGCCAGCAGTGAATCAGCGTACTCCTATAATTCACCCCTCCACTTT. Translating it yields CASSESAYSYNSPLHF.

CDR3 coding DNA: TGTGCCAGCAAGAGACAGGGGGCTGCAACTAATGAAAAACTGTTTTTT. It encodes CASKRQGAATNEKLFF. This chain connects TRBV2 to TRBJ1-4, with TRBD1 matching 10 bases. This CDR3 is built from 16 residues. Germline-derived CDR1 and CDR2 are SNHLY and FYNNEI. V shed 7 bases and J 0 bases; nucleotides not matched to a gene: 5.

V gene TRBV24-1 combines with J gene TRBJ2-1; TRBD2 matches at 11 bases. Trimming cost V 3 bases and J 1 base; bases outside gene matches: 1. Germline V gene sequence: CDR1 KGHDR, CDR2 SFDVKD. CDR3 length equals 16 residues. The CDR3 is CATSDPSGGSYNEQFF. The CDR3 DNA reads as TGTGCCACCAGTGATCCTAGCGGGGGGTCCTACAATGAGCAGTTCTTC.

The chain links TRBV5-4 to TRBJ1-5; D is uncertain. Trimming removed 4 bases at V and 7 bases at J, with 12 bases between. The CDR3 loop spans 13 amino acids. Looked up from germline, CDR1 is SGHNT and CDR2 is YYREEE (reference sequence). The CDR3 coding sequence is TGTGCCAGCAGCCTTGGGGAGGGCCAGCCCCAGCATTTT. It codes for CASSLGEGQPQHF.

J is TRBJ2-2 and V is TRBV30; no clear D. CDR1 GTSNPN and CDR2 SVGIG come from the germline V gene (reference sequence). V gave up 2 bases and J gave up 0 bases, with 13 bases separating them. CDR3 length: 16 amino acids. The CDR3 loop reads CAWSLIDIPNTGELFF. As DNA, the CDR3 is TGTGCCTGGAGTTTAATAGACATCCCGAACACCGGGGAGCTGTTTTTT.

The chain has TRBV30 and TRBJ1-4, with TRBD1 matching over 9 bases. Per the germline V gene, CDR1 is GTSNPN and CDR2 is SVGIG (reference sequence). The CDR3 has 15 amino acids. Unmatched junction bases numbered 6, after V lost 0 bases and J lost 7 bases. The CDR3 DNA reads TGTGCCTGGAGTGTACCGGGGACAGGGAGTGAAAAACTGTTTTTT. This gives the protein CAWSVPGTGSEKLFF.

The V gene is TRBV7-2, the J gene TRBJ2-7; a possible D gene is TRBD2 (6 bases). Germline V lookup: CDR1 SGHTA, CDR2 FQGNSA. V was cut by 2 bases and J by 6 bases, with 14 bases left in between. CDR3 length: 14 amino acids. The DNA of the CDR3 is TGTGCCAGCAGCTTACGGAGGGGACCGGGCGAGCAGTACTTC. This codes for CASSLRRGPGEQYF.

V gene TRBV11-2 combines with J gene TRBJ1-4, with D uncertain. Trimming removed 5 bases at V and 6 bases at J, with 13 bases between. Germline CDR1 and CDR2: SGHAT and FQNNGV. This CDR3 contains 14 residues. The CDR3 nucleotides read TGTGCCAGCAGCCCCGGCAGGTCGCATGAAAAACTGTTTTTT. Translating gives CASSPGRSHEKLFF.

In nucleotides, the CDR3 is TGTGCCATCAGCGATTCGACAGGAGGCTACTATGGCTACACCTTC. This sequence encodes CAISDSTGGYYGYTF. The chain joins TRBV10-3 to TRBJ1-2; TRBD1 might be the D (6 bases). The CDR3 consists of 15 residues. Germline V gene lookup returns CDR1 ENHRY and CDR2 SYGVKD. Trimming shortened V by 6 bases and J by 3 bases, and 17 bases separated the two germline ends.

V usage is TRBV5-1 and J usage is TRBJ1-2; D is unresolved. V lost 1 base to trimming and J lost 2 bases, with 9 bases between them. The CDR3 loop spans 14 amino acids. The germline V gene encodes CDR1 SGHRS and CDR2 YFSETQ. The DNA for the CDR3 is TGCGCCAGCAGCTTGCTGACTCCCAACTATGGCTACACCTTC. Translation gives CASSLLTPNYGYTF.

The genes are TRBV5-1 and TRBJ1-2; 8 bases map to TRBD1. Germline V gene lookup returns CDR1 SGHRS and CDR2 YFSETQ. The CDR3 has 14 residues. With 4 bases clipped from V and 2 bases from J, the junction kept 4 bases outside the gene matches. For the CDR3, the DNA is TGCGCCAGCAGCATCGGGACAGGAAACTATGGCTACACCTTC. This sequence encodes CASSIGTGNYGYTF. Variable domain in full (rest from reference TRBV5-1 and TRBJ1-2): KAGVTQTPRYLIKTRGQQVTLSCSPISGHRSVSWYQQTPGQGLQFLFEYFSETQRNKGNFPGRFSGRQFSNSRSEMNVSTLELGDSALYLCASSIGTGNYGYTFGSGTRLTVV.

The rearrangement joins TRBV19 to TRBJ1-5; 8 bases are shared with TRBD1. Germline CDR1 reads LNHDA; CDR2 reads SQIVND (reference sequence). V was pared by 3 bases and J by 1 base, with 8 bases of the junction left unmatched. The CDR3 has 17 residues. The chain's CDR3 is CASSIGGQGQSNQPQHF. As DNA, the CDR3 is TGTGCCAGTAGTATTGGTGGACAGGGTCAAAGCAATCAGCCCCAGCATTTT.

This chain joins TRBV4-2 and TRBJ1-5; D is unclear. The CDR3 has 16 residues. The V gene lost 0 bases and the J gene lost 0 bases, with 9 bases spanning the gap. Germline V gene sequence: CDR1 LGHNA, CDR2 YNFKEQ. The CDR3 DNA reads as TGTGCCAGCAGCCAAGATGCAGGTGGTAGCAATCAGCCCCAGCATTTT. Protein: CASSQDAGGSNQPQHF.

V is TRBV2 and J is TRBJ1-3, with D possibly being TRBD1 (5 bases). The CDR3 is 13 residues long. Germline values: CDR1 SNHLY, CDR2 FYNNEI. V was trimmed by 8 bases and J by 6 bases, leaving 14 bases between them. CDR3 region: CASSQGQANTIYF. CDR3 DNA sequence: TGTGCCAGCTCGCAGGGTCAGGCAAACACCATATATTTT.

The chain employs TRBV6-1 and TRBJ1-1; D is perhaps TRBD1 (5 bases). The CDR3 extends over 17 amino acids. V lost 3 bases and J lost 1, with 18 bases in between. Per the germline V gene, CDR1 is MNHNS and CDR2 is SASEGT. In DNA, the CDR3 is TGTGCCAGCAGTGATAAACTTCAACAGGCCGGGAACACTGAAGCTTTCTTT. Its protein product is CASSDKLQQAGNTEAFF.

The gene calls are TRBV6-5 and TRBJ1-6; no firm D call. Trimming pared 7 bases from V and 6 bases from J, leaving 7 bases between. Germline V gene data show CDR1 as MNHEY and CDR2 as SVGAGI. This CDR3 is 12 amino acids long. The CDR3 loop is CASTEGNSPLHF. The DNA for the CDR3 is TGTGCCAGCACCGAGGGTAATTCACCCCTCCACTTT.

This rearrangement joins TRBV28 to TRBJ1-2, with a weak D call TRBD1 (6 bases). Trimming shortened V by 5 bases and J by 8 bases, and 15 bases separated the two germline ends. CDR1 and CDR2 (germline): MDHEN, SYDVKM. This CDR3 contains 13 residues. As DNA, the CDR3 is TGTGCCAGCAGTATCGACAGGTCGGGGGGCTACACCTTC. It specifies CASSIDRSGGYTF.

V is TRBV4-1 and J is TRBJ2-2; 12 positions agree with TRBD2. Losses at the gene ends were 2 bases for V and 1 base for J; bases not matched to a gene: 2. Looked up from germline, CDR1 is MGHRA and CDR2 is YSYEKL. This CDR3 contains 17 residues. CDR3 amino acids: CASSQLTSGRNTGELFF. For the CDR3, the DNA is TGCGCCAGCAGCCAATTGACTAGCGGGAGGAACACCGGGGAGCTGTTTTTT.

The chain uses TRBV30 and TRBJ1-4; TRBD1 aligns across 8 bases. Per the germline V gene, CDR1 is GTSNPN and CDR2 is SVGIG (reference sequence). Losses at the gene ends were 5 bases for V and 6 bases for J; bases not matched to a gene: 8. The CDR3 consists of 14 residues. This chain's CDR3 is CAWSTGAGDEKLFF. DNA of the CDR3: TGTGCCTGGTCGACAGGGGCCGGGGATGAAAAACTGTTTTTT.

The genes are TRBV11-3 and TRBJ2-3, with D uncertain. Germline V gene data show CDR1 as SGHNT and CDR2 as YENEEA. Trimming took off 1 base at V and 5 bases at J, with 7 bases between the two ends. CDR3 length: 13 amino acids. The CDR3 sequence: CASSLGPRDTQYF. The CDR3, as DNA: TGTGCCAGCAGCTTAGGTCCCAGAGATACGCAGTATTTT.

J is TRBJ2-3 and V is TRBV18, with unresolved D. CDR1 is KGHSH, CDR2 LQKENI, per germline. CDR3 length: 13 amino acids. The V end was cut by 3 bases, the J end by 0 bases, with 4 bases between. CDR3 region: CASSPASTDTQYF. DNA of the CDR3: TGTGCCAGCTCACCGGCTAGCACAGATACGCAGTATTTT. The whole variable domain, remainder taken from reference TRBV18 and TRBJ2-3, is NAGVMQNPRHLVRRRGQEARLRCSPMKGHSHVYWYRQLPEEGLKFMVYLQKENIIDESGMPKERFSAEFPKEGPSILRIQQVVRGDSAAYFCASSPASTDTQYFGPGTRLTVL.

The chain couples TRBV9 to TRBJ1-1, with D maybe TRBD1 (5 bases). V lost 0 bases to trimming and J lost 1 base, with 10 bases between them. Germline CDR1 SGDLS, CDR2 YYNGEE. The CDR3 totals 15 residues. For the CDR3, the DNA is TGTGCCAGCAGCGTAGGGGGAGGGGAGAACACTGAAGCTTTCTTT. This translates into CASSVGGGENTEAFF.

The chain combines TRBV28 with TRBJ2-7, with a tentative D call TRBD2 (6 bases). The V end was cut by 3 bases, the J end by 4 bases, with 13 bases between. Germline loops: CDR1 MDHEN, CDR2 SYDVKM. This CDR3 spans 14 amino acids. CDR3 sequence (DNA): TGTGCCAGCAGTTTGCAGGGCGGGGAATACGAGCAGTACTTC. It codes for CASSLQGGEYEQYF.

J is TRBJ1-2 and V is TRBV19, with TRBD1 identical over 8 bases. The germline gives CDR1 LNHDA, CDR2 SQIVND (reference sequence). With V trimmed by 5 bases and J by 4 bases, 12 bases remained unmatched. This CDR3 region has 16 residues. This chain's CDR3 is CASSYDRGVSSYGYTF. For the CDR3, the DNA is TGTGCCAGTAGTTATGACAGGGGAGTTTCAAGCTATGGCTACACCTTC.

In its sample, this clone was seen a few times. V and J are TRBV7-6 and TRBJ2-3; D unresolved. Germline CDR1 and CDR2: SGHVS and FNYEAQ. Trimming stripped 6 bases from V and 5 bases from J, with 9 bases between. CDR3 length equals 12 residues. CDR3 loop: CASSISGDTQYF. CDR3 DNA: TGTGCCAGCAGTATTTCGGGAGATACGCAGTATTTT. Together with reference TRBV7-6 and TRBJ2-3, the CDR3 gives the full variable domain: GAGVSQSPRYKVTKRGQDVALRCDPISGHVSLYWYRQALGQGPEFLTYFNYEAQQDKSGLPNDRFSAERPEGSISTLTIQRTEQRDSAMYRCASSISGDTQYFGPGTRLTVL.

The rearrangement uses TRBV9 and TRBJ2-3; TRBD2 aligns across 9 bases. The V gene end was trimmed by 5 bases and the J gene end by 2 bases; junction bases not matched to a gene: 3. Germline V lookup: CDR1 SGDLS, CDR2 YYNGEE. This CDR3 contains 14 residues. The CDR3 loop is CASRRGGLTDTQYF. The CDR3 DNA reads as TGTGCCAGCAGGCGGGGGGGACTCACAGATACGCAGTATTTT.

V and J are TRBV29-1 and TRBJ1-4, with TRBD1 matching 8 bases. With V trimmed by 4 bases and J by 8 bases, 6 bases remained unmatched. CDR1 SQVTM and CDR2 ANQGSEA come from the germline V gene. The CDR3 runs to 13 residues. CDR3 sequence (DNA): TGCAGCGTTGCCGACAGGGGACGAGAAAAACTGTTTTTT. It specifies CSVADRGREKLFF.

About this clone: Distinct nucleotide sequences in the sample also encode this CDR3. J is TRBJ1-1 and V is TRBV28, with no clear D. Germline V CDR1 and CDR2: MDHEN, SYDVKM. Between the trimmed V and J ends, which lost 3 bases and 11 bases, there was a span of 13 bases. The CDR3 has 12 amino acids. The CDR3: CASSLTRDKAFF. The CDR3 coding sequence is TGTGCCAGCAGTTTGACCCGAGACAAGGCTTTCTTT.

This rearrangement joins TRBV4-1 to TRBJ2-3; maybe TRBD1 (6 bases). Germline CDR1 MGHRA, CDR2 YSYEKL. There are 18 residues in the CDR3. Trimming removed 0 bases at V and 5 bases at J, with 21 bases between. CDR3 nucleotides: TGCGCCAGCAGCCAAGATGAGGGGGTATCTGACAATAAAGATACGCAGTATTTT. Translating gives CASSQDEGVSDNKDTQYF.